The rows below give T cell receptor beta chains drawn from one sample of a study of T cell responses to AZD1222 COVID-19 vaccine. Libraries were prepared by immunoSEQ multiplex PCR; TCRdb keeps only in-frame clonotypes and omits some of them. The data contain 95,000 to 130,000 clones, approximately 90% of them singletons. Sequences were derived from peripheral blood, sampled 28 days after the second AZD1222 dose. The receptors were sampled from an adult who received the AZD1222 COVID-19 vaccine. Both conserved end residues are part of each CDR3. The D gene is left open where the match is weak. Expanded clones get a size class; other rows say once, few or many, or leave the size out.

V	J	size	D	CDR3	DNA
TRBV6-5	TRBJ1-2	NA	TRBD1	CASRRQGAGKGGYTF	TGTGCCAGCAGGCGACAGGGGGCGGGGAAAGGTGGCTACACCTTC
TRBV28	TRBJ1-6	NA	TRBD1	CASTFRDRDKSPLHF	TGTGCCAGCACCTTTCGGGACAGGGACAAGTCACCCCTCCACTTT
TRBV12-3/TRBV12-4	TRBJ2-3	NA	NA	CASSLFDTQYF	TGTGCCAGCAGTTTATTTGATACGCAGTATTTT
TRBV24-1	TRBJ1-5	NA	NA	CATSAPTSREPQHF	TGTGCCACCAGTGCCCCAACATCCCGTGAGCCCCAGCATTTT
TRBV9	TRBJ2-7	NA	TRBD2	CASSVDKRESYEQYF	TGTGCCAGCAGCGTAGATAAGCGGGAGTCCTACGAGCAGTACTTC
TRBV3-1/TRBV3-2	TRBJ1-5	NA	NA	CASSQVFSGQPQHF	TGTGCCAGCAGCCAAGTATTCAGCGGACAGCCCCAGCATTTT
TRBV28	TRBJ2-4	NA	TRBD1	CASSSPGTGGLAKNIQYF	TGTGCCAGCAGTTCCCCCGGGACAGGAGGTTTAGCCAAAAACATTCAGTACTTC
TRBV4-1	TRBJ2-5	NA	NA	CASSQVGNTETQYF	TGCGCCAGCAGCCAAGTAGGGAATACCGAGACCCAGTACTTC
TRBV7-9	TRBJ2-1	NA	TRBD2	CASSPGLGINEQFF	TGTGCCAGCAGCCCGGGACTAGGGATCAATGAGCAGTTCTTC
TRBV6-6	TRBJ2-4	NA	TRBD1	CASSYSEQGYGNIQYF	TGTGCCAGCAGTTACTCCGAACAGGGGTACGGAAACATTCAGTACTTC
TRBV2	TRBJ2-1	NA	TRBD2	CASSDGGTSGRARYNEQFF	TGTGCCAGCAGTGACGGCGGGACTAGCGGGAGGGCCCGCTACAATGAGCAGTTCTTC
TRBV27	TRBJ2-7	NA	NA	CASSLFPGGPAYEQYF	TGTGCCAGCAGTTTATTCCCAGGGGGGCCCGCGTACGAGCAGTACTTC
TRBV28	TRBJ1-5	NA	NA	CATLEAASNQPQHF	TGTGCCACCCTTGAGGCAGCAAGCAATCAGCCCCAGCATTTT
TRBV15	TRBJ2-1	once	NA	CATSRSEGAGWQFF	TGTGCCACCAGCAGATCCGAGGGGGCGGGGTGGCAGTTCTTC
TRBV7-2	TRBJ2-3	once	TRBD1	CASSLSPTGSFSDTQYF	TGTGCCAGCAGCTTATCCCCGACAGGGTCCTTTTCGGATACGCAGTATTTT
TRBV4-1	TRBJ1-5	once	NA	CASSQVLPDQPQHF	TGCGCCAGCAGCCAAGTTCTGCCGGATCAGCCCCAGCATTTT
TRBV7-9	TRBJ1-3	NA	TRBD1	CASSPAGTGRVIPGNTIYF	TGTGCCAGCAGCCCAGCGGGGACAGGGAGAGTCATTCCCGGAAACACCATATATTTT
TRBV9	TRBJ2-7	NA	TRBD2	CASSGKAGTRTYEQYF	TGTGCCAGCAGCGGGAAAGCCGGGACTAGGACCTACGAGCAGTACTTC
TRBV19	TRBJ2-1	NA	NA	CASSRGQKFPSSYNEQFF	TGTGCCAGCTCTCGGGGGCAGAAATTTCCAAGCTCCTACAATGAGCAGTTCTTC
TRBV5-5	TRBJ1-5	NA	NA	CASSLEGRDQPQHF	TGTGCCAGCAGCTTGGAGGGCAGGGATCAGCCCCAGCATTTT
TRBV5-1	TRBJ1-2	NA	NA	CASSLRIGEGSGYTF	TGCGCCAGCAGCTTAAGAATAGGGGAGGGTAGCGGCTACACCTTC
TRBV7-8	TRBJ1-1	NA	NA	CASSFSRMNTEAFF	TGTGCCAGCAGCTTCAGTCGTATGAACACTGAAGCTTTCTTT
TRBV28	TRBJ1-6	NA	NA	CASSAEGWYNSPLHF	TGTGCCAGCAGTGCCGAGGGCTGGTATAATTCACCCCTCCACTTT
TRBV6-8	TRBJ2-7	NA	TRBD2	CASSYWPGLAPYEQYF	TGTGCCAGCAGTTACTGGCCGGGACTAGCGCCCTACGAGCAGTACTTC
TRBV21-1	TRBJ2-2	NA	NA	CASSWRPTGELFF	TGTGCCAGCAGCTGGAGACCCACCGGGGAGCTGTTTTTT
TRBV29-1	TRBJ1-6	NA	NA	CSVATGADSPLHF	TGCAGCGTTGCGACGGGGGCGGATTCACCCCTCCACTTT
TRBV2	TRBJ2-5	NA	NA	CASSPGEAPHQETQYF	TGTGCCAGCAGCCCCGGGGAGGCCCCACACCAAGAGACCCAGTACTTC
TRBV14	TRBJ1-2	NA	NA	CASSQVAGFRGYTF	TGTGCCAGCAGCCAAGTTGCGGGGTTTCGGGGCTACACCTTC
TRBV27	TRBJ2-6	NA	NA	CASSYVGFSSGANVLTF	TGTGCCAGCAGCTACGTGGGATTCAGCTCTGGGGCCAACGTCCTGACTTTC
TRBV29-1	TRBJ1-5	few	NA	CSVGSNQPQHF	TGCAGCGTTGGTAGCAATCAGCCCCAGCATTTT
TRBV7-9	TRBJ1-3	NA	TRBD1	CASRGRDRSGNTIYF	TGTGCCAGCAGGGGACGGGACAGGTCTGGAAACACCATATATTTT
TRBV28	TRBJ2-3	NA	NA	CASTRRSDYTQYF	TGTGCCAGCACCCGCAGGTCAGATTATACGCAGTATTTT
TRBV7-8	TRBJ1-6	once	NA	CASSAGQRRTYNSPLHF	TGTGCCAGCAGCGCCGGACAGAGAAGGACCTATAATTCACCCCTCCACTTT
TRBV30	TRBJ1-5	NA	NA	CAWTTGNQPQHF	TGTGCCTGGACTACAGGGAATCAGCCCCAGCATTTT
TRBV18	TRBJ1-1	NA	TRBD1	CASSRRQGDTEAFF	TGTGCCAGCTCTCGAAGACAGGGGGACACTGAAGCTTTCTTT
TRBV7-3	TRBJ1-4	NA	NA	CASSLGRASNEKLFF	TGTGCCAGCAGCTTAGGGCGGGCCTCAAATGAAAAACTGTTTTTT
TRBV6-4	TRBJ2-2	NA	TRBD2	CASSILADHGELFF	TGTGCCAGCAGTATCCTAGCGGACCACGGGGAGCTGTTTTTT
TRBV13	TRBJ2-6	NA	NA	CASSPPDSSSNVLTF	TGTGCCAGCAGCCCCCCGGACTCCTCCTCCAACGTCCTGACTTTC
TRBV15	TRBJ2-3	NA	TRBD2	CATSREASGNTDTQYF	TGTGCCACCAGCAGAGAGGCTAGCGGAAACACAGATACGCAGTATTTT
TRBV2	TRBJ2-3	few	TRBD1	CASNPQTGVDTQYF	TGTGCCAGCAACCCACAGACAGGGGTGGATACGCAGTATTTT
TRBV24-1	TRBJ1-2	NA	TRBD1	CATTEGAADFYGYTF	TGTGCCACCACCGAGGGGGCAGCGGATTTCTATGGCTACACCTTC
TRBV10-2	TRBJ2-1	NA	NA	CASSINSYNEQFF	TGCGCCAGCAGTATCAATTCCTACAATGAGCAGTTCTTC
TRBV7-2	TRBJ1-4	NA	TRBD1	CASSPFGTGGLYEKLFF	TGTGCCAGCAGCCCCTTCGGGACAGGGGGCCTATATGAAAAACTGTTTTTT
TRBV7-3	TRBJ2-2	NA	NA	CASSPTYDSGVLFF	TGTGCCAGCAGCCCTACATACGACAGTGGAGTGCTGTTTTTT
TRBV7-8	TRBJ2-7	NA	NA	CASSLEPSTRYEQYF	TGTGCCAGCAGCTTAGAACCGAGTACTCGATACGAGCAGTACTTC
TRBV19	TRBJ1-1	NA	NA	CASSIPHKARREAFF	TGTGCCAGTAGTATCCCCCACAAGGCAAGGCGCGAAGCTTTCTTT
TRBV5-1	TRBJ2-5	NA	NA	CASSFRVQETQYF	TGCGCCAGCAGCTTCAGGGTGCAGGAGACCCAGTACTTC
TRBV13	TRBJ2-1	NA	TRBD2	CASSNIAGGPNEQFF	TGTGCCAGCAGCAACATAGCGGGAGGGCCGAATGAGCAGTTCTTC
TRBV6-5	TRBJ2-5	NA	NA	CASSAGAQETQYF	TGTGCCAGCAGCGCAGGGGCCCAAGAGACCCAGTACTTC
TRBV9	TRBJ2-3	NA	NA	CASSGSRWGTDTQYF	TGTGCCAGCAGTGGGAGCCGTTGGGGCACAGATACGCAGTATTTT
TRBV6-5	TRBJ1-5	NA	NA	CATYKWEGNQPQHF	TGTGCCACCTATAAATGGGAGGGAAATCAGCCCCAGCATTTT
TRBV6-6	TRBJ1-2	NA	TRBD1	CASNYRGTGSNGYTF	TGTGCCAGCAACTACCGCGGGACAGGGAGTAATGGCTACACCTTC
TRBV9	TRBJ2-3	NA	TRBD1	CASSVGDSIADTQYF	TGTGCCAGCAGCGTAGGGGACAGTATCGCAGATACGCAGTATTTT
TRBV11-2	TRBJ2-3	NA	TRBD2	CASSSRLAGDTQYF	TGTGCCAGCAGCTCCCGACTAGCCGGGGATACGCAGTATTTT
TRBV30	TRBJ1-4	NA	TRBD1	CAWSPDRATNEKLFF	TGTGCCTGGAGCCCAGACAGGGCAACTAATGAAAAACTGTTTTTT
TRBV30	TRBJ1-2	NA	TRBD1	CAWSRRGRNYGYTF	TGTGCCTGGAGTAGGAGGGGGCGAAACTATGGCTACACCTTC
TRBV4-1	TRBJ2-2	NA	NA	CASSQPVKGSTGELFF	TGCGCCAGCAGCCAACCGGTTAAGGGGAGCACCGGGGAGCTGTTTTTT
TRBV4-2	TRBJ1-1	few	TRBD1	CASSQDWADRDTEAFF	TGTGCCAGCAGCCAAGATTGGGCGGACAGGGACACTGAAGCTTTCTTT